The 25 T cell receptor beta chains listed next were all sequenced from one sample in a study of T cells in Graves' hyperthyroidism and ophthalmopathy. RNA transcripts were the template for amplifying TCR beta CDR3 regions. First-round RT-PCR of the TCR CDR3 relied on the HTBI primer set. TCRdb passed the multiplex PCR reads through MiXCR, listing each CDR3 protein once. Of roughly 700,000 distinct CDR3 sequences in the sample, approximately 15% were seen once. The sequencing input was blood. Receptors originate from a woman aged 18-29 years with Graves' hyperthyroidism.

The chain combines TRBV19 with TRBJ2-7; D perhaps matches TRBD2 (5 bases). Trimming shortened V by 4 bases and J by 3 bases, and 16 bases separated the two germline ends. The CDR3 consists of 15 residues. Germline V gene data show CDR1 as LNHDA and CDR2 as SQIVND (reference sequence). The CDR3 nucleotides are TGTGCCAGTAGTACCACGCTAGCTGGGTACTACGAGCAGTACTTC. It specifies CASSTTLAGYYEQYF.

This clonotype has a count of ten or more. The chain joins TRBV18 to TRBJ2-5; D uncertain. The CDR3 is 14 residues long. Trimming stripped 3 bases from V and 0 bases from J, with 8 bases between. From germline, CDR1 is KGHSH and CDR2 LQKENI. The chain's CDR3 is CASSPTSNQETQYF. CDR3 DNA: TGTGCCAGCTCACCGACAAGTAACCAAGAGACCCAGTACTTC. Complete variable domain (other parts from reference TRBV18 and TRBJ2-5): NAGVMQNPRHLVRRRGQEARLRCSPMKGHSHVYWYRQLPEEGLKFMVYLQKENIIDESGMPKERFSAEFPKEGPSILRIQQVVRGDSAAYFCASSPTSNQETQYFGPGTRLLVL.

This clonotype has just a few counts. The chain is built from TRBV9 and TRBJ2-1; TRBD2 aligns across 10 bases. Per germline, CDR1 SGDLS and CDR2 YYNGEE. The CDR3 covers 18 residues. The V gene end was trimmed by 3 bases and the J gene end by 2 bases; junction bases not matched to a gene: 11. CDR3 sequence (DNA): TGTGCCAGCAGCGCCGGGGGCCTAGCGGGAGTGGCCTACAATGAGCAGTTCTTC. Protein: CASSAGGLAGVAYNEQFF.

This clonotype was counted once. The rearrangement joins TRBV28 to TRBJ2-1; 15 nucleotides align to TRBD2. This CDR3 has 17 amino acids. Germline V lookup: CDR1 MDHEN, CDR2 SYDVKM. The V gene end was trimmed by 3 bases and the J gene end by 8 bases; junction bases not matched to a gene: 8. CDR3 loop: CASSFGLAGGRGDEQFF. The CDR3 DNA reads as TGTGCCAGCAGTTTCGGACTAGCGGGAGGGCGGGGGGATGAGCAGTTCTTC.

On this clonotype itself: Germline and junction disagree at one end, which may indicate a read error. This chain joins TRBV2 and TRBJ2-2; perhaps TRBD1 as D (5 bases). Germline lookup yields CDR1 SNHLY and CDR2 FYNNEI. The length of the CDR3 is 15 residues. CDR3 sequence (DNA): TGTGCCAGCAGAGAAGGGGTCCCGAACACCGGGGAGCTGTTTTTT. Amino acids: CASREGVPNTGELFF.

This clonotype has at least ten counts. This chain connects TRBV5-1 to TRBJ2-1; D may be TRBD1 or TRBD2 (5 bases each). Germline assignment: CDR1 SGHRS and CDR2 YFSETQ. The CDR3 length is 13 residues. Trimming left V 6 bases short and J 4 bases short, with 11 bases between. The CDR3: CASNDGAYNEQFF. Here the CDR3 DNA reads TGCGCCAGCAACGACGGGGCTTACAATGAGCAGTTCTTC.

This chain links TRBV20-1 with TRBJ2-3; 7 nucleotides agree with TRBD2. With V trimmed by 3 bases and J by 0 bases, 6 bases remained unmatched. This CDR3 contains 15 residues. Germline CDR1 is DFQATT and CDR2 is SNEGSKA (reference sequence). The DNA for the CDR3 is TGCAGTGCTAGGCCGCGGGAGAGGAGCACAGATACGCAGTATTTT. As protein: CSARPRERSTDTQYF.

The chain has TRBV9 and TRBJ2-1; D is unresolved. The V end lost 1 base, the J end lost 5 bases, and 16 bases lay between the germline ends. The CDR3 runs to 16 residues. Germline V gene sequence: CDR1 SGDLS, CDR2 YYNGEE. The CDR3 sequence is CASSVSGGTFDNEQFF. The CDR3 coding sequence is TGTGCCAGCAGCGTATCTGGCGGCACCTTCGACAATGAGCAGTTCTTC.

This clonotype was found many times. The chain has TRBV20-1 and TRBJ2-1; D gene uncertain. The CDR3 contains 15 residues. Between the trimmed V and J ends, which lost 3 bases and 0 bases, there was a span of 12 bases. CDR1 DFQATT and CDR2 SNEGSKA come from the germline V gene (reference sequence). The CDR3 reads CSARSGWSSYNEQFF. The DNA of the CDR3 is TGCAGTGCTAGGAGTGGGTGGAGCTCCTACAATGAGCAGTTCTTC.

This clonotype was detected ten times or more. The rearrangement uses TRBV4-1 and TRBJ2-7, with 8 bases identical to TRBD2. Germline V gene lookup returns CDR1 MGHRA and CDR2 YSYEKL. The CDR3 consists of 15 residues. With 4 bases clipped from V and 5 bases from J, the junction kept 10 bases outside the gene matches. This CDR3 reads CASSPLGSGNHEQYF. CDR3 DNA: TGCGCCAGCAGCCCCTTGGGTAGCGGGAACCACGAGCAGTACTTC.

Details on this clonotype: A much larger clone differs by one base, so this may be a read error. This chain uses TRBV3-1 with TRBJ2-7; D assignment may be TRBD1 or TRBD2 (5 bases each). The CDR3 totals 14 residues. Germline CDR1 is LGHDT and CDR2 is YNNKEL (reference sequence). The CDR3 region is CASGHLDGTGEQYF. CDR3 sequence (DNA): TGTGCCAGCGGCCATTTAGACGGGACCGGCGAGCAGTACTTC.

The chain recombines TRBV6-5 with TRBJ2-7, with TRBD1 identical over 11 bases. CDR3 size: 13 residues. Unmatched junction bases numbered 5, after V lost 9 bases and J lost 4 bases. Per the germline V gene, CDR1 is MNHEY and CDR2 is SVGAGI. The DNA for the CDR3 is TGTGCCAGTGGGGACAGGGGGTGGTACGAGCAGTACTTC. This codes for CASGDRGWYEQYF.

This rearrangement joins TRBV3-1 to TRBJ2-5; 7 nucleotides match TRBD2. The ends lost 4 bases at V and 2 bases at J; junction bases unmatched: 7. The CDR3 sequence is 15 residues long. In germline, CDR1 is LGHDT, CDR2 YNNKEL (reference sequence). The CDR3 reads CASSPGPGGQETQYF. CDR3 nucleotides: TGTGCCAGCAGCCCCGGACCCGGGGGGCAAGAGACCCAGTACTTC.

This clonotype was picked up a small number of times. Written as DNA, the CDR3 is TGTGCCAGCAGAACTAACGTGGGACTAGCACCCAGCGGAACGGATGAGCAGTTCTTC. Encoded protein: CASRTNVGLAPSGTDEQFF. The chain joins TRBV12-3 or TRBV12-4 to TRBJ2-1; 9 nucleotides match TRBD2. V lost 6 bases and J lost 8; bases outside the gene matches: 23. The CDR3 contains 19 residues.

This clonotype came up a few times. The genes are TRBV7-2 and TRBJ2-1; D gene unclear. The germline CDR1 and CDR2 sequences are SGHTA and FQGNSA. Trimming removed 3 bases at V and 8 bases at J, with 11 bases between. This CDR3 has 13 amino acids. CDR3 region: CASSFIEGYEQFF. CDR3 DNA sequence: TGTGCCAGCAGCTTCATCGAAGGATATGAGCAGTTCTTC.

The table lists this clonotype with many counts. The rearrangement uses TRBV18 and TRBJ2-5; D is ambiguous. The germline gives CDR1 KGHSH, CDR2 LQKENI. The CDR3 totals 13 residues. V was trimmed by 3 bases and J by 3 bases, leaving 8 bases between them. CDR3 loop: CASSPVAEETQYF. In DNA, the CDR3 is TGTGCCAGCTCACCGGTGGCAGAAGAGACCCAGTACTTC. The full variable domain, its missing parts supplied by reference TRBV18 and TRBJ2-5, is NAGVMQNPRHLVRRRGQEARLRCSPMKGHSHVYWYRQLPEEGLKFMVYLQKENIIDESGMPKERFSAEFPKEGPSILRIQQVVRGDSAAYFCASSPVAEETQYFGPGTRLLVL.

The table lists this clonotype with many counts. The chain uses TRBV30 and TRBJ1-5; the D gene is possibly TRBD1 (5 bases). Trimming shortened V by 2 bases and J by 7 bases, and 12 bases separated the two germline ends. The CDR3 is made up of 13 amino acids. Germline V lookup: CDR1 GTSNPN, CDR2 SVGIG (reference sequence). The CDR3 here is CAWSPGGRQPQHF. In nucleotides, the CDR3 is TGTGCCTGGAGTCCCGGGGGGAGACAGCCCCAGCATTTT.

About this clonotype: The junction and the germline gene differ at one end; a read error may be behind it. The V gene is TRBV20-1, the J gene TRBJ2-1; no reliable D call. Looked up from germline, CDR1 is DFQATT and CDR2 is SNEGSKA (reference sequence). The length of the CDR3 is 11 residues. The CDR3 nucleotides are TGCAGTGCTTCTAGGTACAGTGAGCAGTTCTTC. It encodes CSASRYSEQFF.

V is TRBV25-1 and J is TRBJ2-2; a possible D gene is TRBD1 (5 bases). Germline V lookup: CDR1 MGHDK, CDR2 SYGVNS. This CDR3 is 16 amino acids long. Trimming left V 6 bases short and J 3 bases short, with 17 bases between. The CDR3 DNA follows: TGTGCCAGCAGCACAAAAGGGGTTGCGGACACCGGGGAGCTGTTTTTT. Protein sequence: CASSTKGVADTGELFF.

The rearrangement uses TRBV19 and TRBJ2-7, with 7 bases lining up with TRBD2. Per germline, CDR1 LNHDA and CDR2 SQIVND (reference sequence). CDR3 length equals 16 residues. V dropped 3 bases and J dropped 3; count of bases not matched to a gene: 11. The CDR3 DNA reads TGTGCCAGTAGTATGAATGTCGGGGGGTTGGTCTACGAGCAGTACTTC. Translation: CASSMNVGGLVYEQYF.

Ten or more counts support this clonotype. J is TRBJ2-1 and V is TRBV12-3 or TRBV12-4; TRBD1 matches at 8 bases. With V trimmed by 6 bases and J by 6 bases, 10 bases remained unmatched. The CDR3 has 15 residues. CDR3 loop: CASSRQGRKANEQFF. The DNA of the CDR3 is TGTGCCAGCAGCCGACAGGGGAGGAAGGCCAATGAGCAGTTCTTC.

This clonotype was seen repeatedly, ten times or more. This sequence joins TRBV3-1 and TRBJ2-3, with D perhaps matching TRBD2 (5 bases). The CDR3 is 14 residues long. Per germline, CDR1 LGHDT and CDR2 YNNKEL (reference sequence). Trimming took off 1 base at V and 4 bases at J, with 9 bases between the two ends. The CDR3: CASSQAGRADTQYF. The DNA for the CDR3 is TGTGCCAGCAGCCAAGCGGGGAGAGCAGATACGCAGTATTTT.

The rearrangement links TRBV6-2 or TRBV6-3 to TRBJ2-1, with D perhaps matching TRBD2 (5 bases). Germline V gene sequence: CDR1 MNHEY, CDR2 SVGEGT. This CDR3 is 18 amino acids long. The ends were cut back, 3 bases at V and 2 bases at J, with 20 bases in the middle. CDR3 nucleotides: TGTGCCAGCAGTTATAAGAGGGCCCAGCGTGACACCTACAATGAGCAGTTCTTC. Its protein product is CASSYKRAQRDTYNEQFF.

At least ten counts were recorded for this clonotype. Written as DNA, the CDR3 is TGTGCCAGCAGTTTTCCCTTGAACATACAGAGCTCCTACGAGCAGTACTTC. The encoded protein is CASSFPLNIQSSYEQYF. This chain uses TRBV28 with TRBJ2-7, with unresolved D. CDR1 is MDHEN, CDR2 SYDVKM, per germline. V lost 3 bases and J lost 0, with 18 bases in between. The length of the CDR3 is 17 residues.

About this clonotype itself: A clone one base away is much larger, so this may be a read error. The chain combines TRBV9 with TRBJ2-7; 8 bases match TRBD1. The end of the DNA is better explained by TRBJ2-1, so the J call may be wrong. The CDR3 extends over 16 amino acids. Germline CDR1 SGDLS, CDR2 YYNGEE. The CDR3, as DNA: TGTGCCAGCAGCCCACGGACAGGGTCCCTCTCCTACGAGCAGTTCTTC. Protein sequence: CASSPRTGSLSYEQFF.